This T cell receptor beta chain appears in the sequencing data of a study of T cell changes during pregnancy in multiple sclerosis. From germline, CDR1 is MNHNY and CDR2 SVGAGI (reference sequence). Between the trimmed V and J ends, which lost 0 bases and 2 bases, there was a span of 7 bases. The length of the CDR3 is 14 residues. Here immunoSEQ multiplex PCR was the method, and the copy in TCRdb shows in-frame clones only, minus some. This table holds roughly 110,000 clones, roughly nine tenths found once. Concerning this clone itself: The same CDR3 arises from other DNA sequences in this sample as well.

The material sequenced was peripheral blood, taken before pregnancy. The rearrangement links TRBV6-6 to TRBJ1-1, with no clear D. This receptor was obtained from a female donor with multiple sclerosis, enrolled in a pregnancy study. The DNA of the CDR3 is TGTGCCAGCAGTTACTCGCGGGGAAACACTGAAGCTTTCTTT. It codes for CASSYSRGNTEAFF.